The T cell receptor (beta chain) under discussion was sequenced for a study of graft-versus-host responses after intestinal transplantation. Only in-frame clones appear in the TCRdb table, and some are missing; sequencing was by immunoSEQ multiplex PCR. This table holds about 71,000 clones, approximately 94% found once. To note about this clone: What it binds is unknown.

The sequence came from a human donor who received an intestinal transplant. The specimen was unstimulated CD8+ T cells sorted from spleen or lymph node cells, collected before intestinal transplant.

The CDR3 reads CASSSPQEGISYEQYF. CDR3 DNA: TGTGCCAGCTCGTCCCCTCAGGAGGGCATCTCCTACGAGCAGTACTTC. The rearrangement uses TRBV18 and TRBJ2-5; D might be TRBD2 (6 bases). The end of the DNA aligns better with TRBJ2-7, so the J call may be wrong. Germline CDR1 reads KGHSH; CDR2 reads LQKENI. The CDR3 spans 16 residues.